This T cell receptor beta chain came from a study of blood T cell repertoires in COVID-19. Whole-study context: Collection of acute and convalescent COVID-19 samples took place in the United States, Italy and Spain. PBMCs, B-cell-depleted T cells, or T cells provided the cDNA or gDNA that made up the material.

This CDR3 has 14 amino acids. The germline CDR1 and CDR2 sequences are LGHDT and YNNKEL (reference sequence). V was shortened by 4 bases and J by 6 bases, with 15 bases between the two germline ends. As originally analysed: The assay estimated nucleated cells by amplifying reference gene primers. Clones were sequenced by immunoSEQ multiplex PCR, and TCRdb holds only the in-frame ones, with some missing. V and J calls plus clone size are reproduced from that table; the DNA served to infer D and trimming. The sample lists more than 150,000 clones, 65% to 85% occurring once. The J gene is TRBJ1-2, the V gene TRBV3-1 (or the pseudogene TRBV3-2), with a tentative D call TRBD1 (5 bases). The source material was peripheral blood. This receptor was identified in a woman aged 55-70 years with acute or convalescent COVID-19. The CDR3 DNA is TGTGCCAGCAGCCGTTTGGGGGGTAGGGATGGCTACACCTTC. Translated: CASSRLGGRDGYTF.